This T cell receptor (beta chain) was obtained from a study of OX40 agonist ivuxolimab in advanced cancers. This clone has just one count. Data came from immunoSEQ multiplex PCR; TCRdb stores just in-frame clones and leaves some out. This sample carries some 66,000 clones, about 77% of them seen once, and the ten largest clones take over 1.5%. The CDR3 runs to 14 residues. Germline CDR1 and CDR2: MNHEY and SVGAGI. Trimming removed 4 bases at V and 4 bases at J, with 13 bases between. The V and J genes are TRBV6-5 and TRBJ1-2; no clear D. The TCR was taken from an adult with an advanced solid tumor such as melanoma, head and neck, liver or kidney cancer. Here the sequenced sample was CD4+ or CD8+ T cells sorted from blood, taken in a trial of the OX40 agonist ivuxolimab. CDR3 bases: TGTGCCAGCAGTTCTATTCCCCACCCCTATGGCTACACCTTC. The encoded protein is CASSSIPHPYGYTF.